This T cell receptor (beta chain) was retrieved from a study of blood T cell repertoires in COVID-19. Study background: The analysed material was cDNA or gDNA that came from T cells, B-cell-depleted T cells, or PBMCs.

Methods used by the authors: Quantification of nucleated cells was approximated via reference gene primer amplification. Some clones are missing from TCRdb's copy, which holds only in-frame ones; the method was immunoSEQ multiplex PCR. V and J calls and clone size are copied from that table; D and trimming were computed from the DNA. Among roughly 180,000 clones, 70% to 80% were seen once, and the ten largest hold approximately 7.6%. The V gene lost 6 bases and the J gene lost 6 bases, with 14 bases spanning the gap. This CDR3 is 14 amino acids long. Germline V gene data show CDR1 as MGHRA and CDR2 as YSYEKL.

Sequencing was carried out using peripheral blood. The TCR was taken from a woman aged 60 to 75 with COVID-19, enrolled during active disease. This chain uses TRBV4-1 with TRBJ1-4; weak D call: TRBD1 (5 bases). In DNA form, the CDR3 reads TGCGCCAGCAGTCTAGGGGCGGGGGATGAAAAACTGTTTTTT. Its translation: CASSLGAGDEKLFF.